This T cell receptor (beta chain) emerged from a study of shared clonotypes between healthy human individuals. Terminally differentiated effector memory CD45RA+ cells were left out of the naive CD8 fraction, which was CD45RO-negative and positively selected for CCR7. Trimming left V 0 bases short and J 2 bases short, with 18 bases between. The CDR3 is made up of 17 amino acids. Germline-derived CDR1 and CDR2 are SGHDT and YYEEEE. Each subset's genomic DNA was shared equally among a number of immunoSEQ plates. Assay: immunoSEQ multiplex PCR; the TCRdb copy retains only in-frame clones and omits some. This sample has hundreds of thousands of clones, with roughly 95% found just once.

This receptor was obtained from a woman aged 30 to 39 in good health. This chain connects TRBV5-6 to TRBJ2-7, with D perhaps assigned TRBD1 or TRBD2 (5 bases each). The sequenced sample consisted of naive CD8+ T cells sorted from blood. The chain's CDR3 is CASSLAQGLTIPYEQYF. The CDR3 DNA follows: TGTGCCAGCAGCTTGGCCCAGGGATTGACTATCCCCTACGAGCAGTACTTC.